This TCR beta chain derives from a study of shared clonotypes between healthy human individuals. Study-wide background: The study used three CD4 naive, three CD4 memory, two CD8 naive and one CD8 memory plate per donor. Study-level points and caveats: Naive subsets generally had larger estimated richness than memory subsets.

Remarks on this clone: Its antigen is as yet unknown. The junction shows a germline mismatch at one end, possibly a read error.

CDR3 length equals 15 residues. CDR1 and CDR2 (germline): MNHEY, SMNVEV (reference sequence). Original data processing: Without quality scores, immunoSEQ junctional reads could not be filtered like full-length reads. Clones were sequenced by immunoSEQ multiplex PCR, and TCRdb holds only the in-frame ones, with some missing. V, J and clone size are those of that table, while D and trimming were read from the DNA. This table holds roughly 650,000 clones, roughly 95% found once. CD45RO-negative, CCR7-selected cells formed the naive CD8 fraction, which excluded terminally differentiated effector memory CD45RA+ cells.

The receptor was isolated from a woman aged 25-40 years in good health. This chain connects TRBV27 to TRBJ2-1, with D perhaps matching TRBD2 (6 bases). The specimen was naive CD8+ T cells sorted from blood. CDR3 bases: TGTGCTAGCAGGGTGCTAGCGAGCTCCTACAATGAGCAGTTCTTC. Its protein is CASRVLASSYNEQFF.